Presented here are 14 T cell receptor beta chains from one specimen sequenced in a study of T cells expressing NK-cell markers. TCRdb re-called the 5' RACE reads and gives one entry per CDR3 protein, without DNA. Its listing shows about 260,000 distinct CDR3 sequences. Sequencing was performed on blood T cells: a sorted CD56 or NKG2C T cell subset, CD4+ or CD8+ T cells, or bulk PBMC T cells (not recorded which). Every receptor here comes from a woman aged 18 to 69 in good health.

The chain combines TRBV4-3 with TRBJ1-1; the D call from TCRdb, TRBD1, cannot be confirmed without DNA. The CDR3 totals 14 residues. Germline V gene sequence: CDR1 LGHNA, CDR2 YSLEER. The chain's CDR3 is CASSQPDRGTEAFF.

This chain uses TRBV7-2 with TRBJ1-1. The CDR3 spans 13 residues. The germline V gene has CDR1 SGHTA and CDR2 FQGNSA. CDR3 amino acids: CASSPDGVGSAFF.

The rearrangement links TRBV27 to TRBJ2-2; TCRdb gives TRBD2 as the D gene, but with no DNA this cannot be confirmed. The CDR3 has 15 residues. Germline lookup yields CDR1 MNHEY and CDR2 SMNVEV (reference sequence). CDR3 sequence reads: CASSLAGLNTGELFF.

V gene TRBV18 combines with J gene TRBJ1-3; TCRdb returns TRBD1, unconfirmable since there is no DNA. The germline V gene encodes CDR1 KGHSH and CDR2 LQKENI. The CDR3 has 15 residues. The CDR3 spells CASSSKGYSGNTIYF.

This chain links TRBV5-1 with TRBJ2-5; the D gene TCRdb calls, TRBD1, cannot be checked with no DNA. The germline V gene encodes CDR1 SGHRS and CDR2 YFSETQ. The CDR3 is 13 amino acids. CDR3 protein: CASSSTDQETQYF.

The chain joins TRBV12-3 or TRBV12-4 to TRBJ2-1. The length of the CDR3 is 15 residues. CDR3: CASSAPESSYNEQFF.

This sequence joins TRBV24-1 and TRBJ2-1; TCRdb's assignment of TRBD2 cannot be checked, as there is no DNA. Germline-derived CDR1 and CDR2 are KGHDR and SFDVKD. The CDR3 consists of 15 residues. The chain's CDR3 is CATSDSLAGDNEQFF.

The V and J genes are TRBV7-2 and TRBJ2-1; TCRdb's D gene call, TRBD2, goes unchecked for lack of DNA. Germline V gives CDR1 SGHTA, CDR2 FQGNSA. The CDR3 runs to 16 residues. CDR3 sequence reads: CASSLVGTYTVDEQFF.

The chain combines TRBV3-1 with TRBJ1-1. The CDR3 covers 13 residues. Germline loops: CDR1 LGHDT, CDR2 YNNKEL (reference sequence). CDR3 residues: CASSQDGDTEAFF.

The chain is built from TRBV7-3 and TRBJ2-1; TCRdb indicates TRBD1, and absent DNA this call remains unverified. Per the germline V gene, CDR1 is SGHTA and CDR2 is FQGTGA. The CDR3 runs 13 residues. The CDR3 loop reads CASSLTWGDEQFF.

This chain joins TRBV9 and TRBJ2-5; TCRdb proposes TRBD2, but this gene call is untestable without DNA. This CDR3 spans 15 amino acids. Germline V CDR1 and CDR2: SGDLS, YYNGEE. This CDR3 is CASSGRLRGRETQYF.

The rearrangement links TRBV18 to TRBJ2-1; TCRdb selects TRBD2, and the lack of DNA leaves this call unchecked. This CDR3 spans 15 amino acids. The germline V gene encodes CDR1 KGHSH and CDR2 LQKENI. This CDR3 is CASSPQGRGDNEQFF.

The chain uses TRBV7-2 and TRBJ2-2; the TCRdb D gene call, TRBD1, has no DNA to confirm it. Germline CDR1 reads SGHTA; CDR2 reads FQGNSA. This CDR3 spans 14 amino acids. The CDR3 region is CATQGRGNTGELFF.

The chain is built from TRBV7-9 and TRBJ2-1; absent DNA, TCRdb's TRBD2 call cannot be checked. Germline V gene lookup returns CDR1 SEHNR and CDR2 FQNEAQ (reference sequence). There are 14 residues in the CDR3. The CDR3 sequence is CASSLRTSAGEQFF.